The next 31 T cell receptor beta chains were all read from a single sample in a study of T cells in Graves' hyperthyroidism and ophthalmopathy. Amplification of TCR beta CDR3 regions used RNA as the template. HTBI primers drove first-round RT-PCR of the TCR CDR3. A single record per CDR3 protein comes from TCRdb applying MiXCR to the multiplex PCR reads. The table records under 350,000 distinct CDR3 sequences, approximately 12% of them present only once. The material sequenced was blood. All receptors come from a woman aged 25 to 39 with Graves' hyperthyroidism that later progressed to Graves' ophthalmopathy.

This clonotype was observed at least ten times. The chain recombines TRBV29-1 with TRBJ2-1; TRBD2 matches at 10 bases. From germline, CDR1 is SQVTM and CDR2 ANQGSEA. Trimming removed 5 bases from V and 2 bases from J; junction bases left unmatched: 3. The CDR3 runs 14 residues. CDR3 residues: CSVSGTSAYNEQFF. The DNA of the CDR3 is TGCAGCGTTTCCGGGACTAGCGCCTACAATGAGCAGTTCTTC.

This clonotype was counted at least ten times. J is TRBJ2-1 and V is TRBV7-2, with TRBD1 matching 8 bases. With V trimmed by 4 bases and J by 7 bases, 6 bases remained unmatched. The CDR3 is made up of 14 amino acids. CDR1 is SGHTA, CDR2 FQGNSA, per germline. The CDR3 spells CASSSNRGWNEQFF. The CDR3 nucleotides are TGTGCCAGCAGCTCTAACAGGGGGTGGAATGAGCAGTTCTTC. Drawing the rest from reference TRBV7-2 and TRBJ2-1, the complete variable domain is GAGVSQSPSNKVTEKGKDVELRCDPISGHTALYWYRQSLGQGLEFLIYFQGNSAPDKSGLPSDRFSAERTGGSVSTLTIQRTQQEDSAVYLCASSSNRGWNEQFFGPGTRLTVL.

The sample holds many counts of this clonotype. The J gene is TRBJ1-5, the V gene TRBV15; D uncertain. Trimming stripped 3 bases from V and 4 bases from J, with 13 bases between. CDR1 LNHNV and CDR2 YYDKDF come from the germline V gene (reference sequence). This CDR3 has 15 amino acids. The CDR3: CATSSLAAANQPQHF. In DNA form, the CDR3 reads TGTGCCACCAGCAGTCTGGCTGCCGCAAATCAGCCCCAGCATTTT.

The CDR3 nucleotides read TGTGCCAGTAGAGGACTGGGGGCTCAGGGTCAGCCCCAGCATTTT. It translates to CASRGLGAQGQPQHF. The chain joins TRBV19 to TRBJ1-5, with D possibly TRBD1 on 6 matching bases. The V and J ends lost 6 bases and 6 bases respectively, with 18 bases between them. This CDR3 has 15 residues. Germline loops: CDR1 LNHDA, CDR2 SQIVND (reference sequence).

This clonotype has ten or more counts. V is TRBV20-1 and J is TRBJ2-3; D gene uncertain. Looked up from germline, CDR1 is DFQATT and CDR2 is SNEGSKA (reference sequence). The CDR3 has 10 residues. Trimming took off 4 bases at V and 2 bases at J, with 1 base between the two ends. The DNA of the CDR3 is TGCAGTGCTACCACAGATACGCAGTATTTT. Protein: CSATTDTQYF.

This clonotype was recorded many times. The V and J genes are TRBV20-1 and TRBJ2-7, with TRBD2 as a possible D gene (5 bases). This CDR3 is 14 amino acids long. V lost 2 bases, J lost 6 bases, and 17 bases lay in between. The germline V gene has CDR1 DFQATT and CDR2 SNEGSKA (reference sequence). Here the CDR3 DNA reads TGCAGTGCTAGACCTCCGGGGTTCCGTGGCGAGCAGTACTTC. Its protein is CSARPPGFRGEQYF.

At least ten counts were recorded for this clonotype. The chain is built from TRBV7-9 and TRBJ2-1; perhaps TRBD2 as D (7 bases). Per the germline V gene, CDR1 is SEHNR and CDR2 is FQNEAQ (reference sequence). Trimming cost V 6 bases and J 0 bases, with 21 bases left between them. This CDR3 region has 18 residues. CDR3 loop: CASRIGLEGGSSYNEQFF. CDR3 DNA: TGTGCCAGCAGGATAGGACTAGAGGGGGGAAGCTCCTACAATGAGCAGTTCTTC.

The chain joins TRBV28 to TRBJ1-1; 9 positions agree with TRBD1. Germline values: CDR1 MDHEN, CDR2 SYDVKM. After removal of 2 bases from V and 6 bases from J, the junction contained 7 bases not matched to a gene. There are 15 residues in the CDR3. CDR3 amino acids: CASSLTITGGPEAFF. The CDR3 DNA is TGTGCCAGCAGTTTAACCATCACAGGGGGCCCTGAAGCTTTCTTT.

This clonotype was picked up many times. The V call is TRBV11-1, the J call TRBJ2-1; the match to TRBD2 covers 9 bases. The CDR3 has 16 amino acids. V lost 6 bases, J lost 3 bases, and 9 bases stayed unmatched. CDR1 and CDR2 from the germline V gene are SGHAT and FQDESV (reference sequence). CDR3 residues: CASSPIAGDLYNEQFF. The DNA for the CDR3 is TGTGCCAGCAGTCCGATAGCGGGAGACCTCTACAATGAGCAGTTCTTC.

In this sample, this clonotype turned up many times. The rearrangement uses TRBV4-1 and TRBJ1-1; D is unresolved. Trimming pared 1 base from V and 1 base from J, leaving 7 bases between. This CDR3 is built from 14 residues. Per the germline V gene, CDR1 is MGHRA and CDR2 is YSYEKL. The CDR3 coding sequence is TGCGCCAGCAGCCAAGTTCCCCCGAACACTGAAGCTTTCTTT. It is translated as CASSQVPPNTEAFF.

As to this clonotype: A read error may produce the germline difference seen at one junction end. This chain links TRBV4-3 with TRBJ2-1; no clear D gene. The CDR3 extends over 13 amino acids. Germline CDR1 and CDR2: LGHNA and YSLEER. The CDR3 bases are TGCGCCAACAGCCTGGCCGCCTACAATGAGCAGTTCTTC. Amino acid sequence: CANSLAAYNEQFF.

This clonotype appeared many times. This chain uses TRBV12-3 or TRBV12-4 with TRBJ2-7, with no clear D. V was clipped by 6 bases and J by 2 bases, with 11 bases between them. The CDR3 spans 13 residues. The CDR3 protein is CASRSKPAYEQYF. CDR3 nucleotides: TGTGCCAGCAGATCCAAGCCCGCCTACGAGCAGTACTTC.

This clonotype appeared many times. The V and J genes are TRBV20-1 and TRBJ2-1; D is undetermined. There are 13 residues in the CDR3. Germline lookup yields CDR1 DFQATT and CDR2 SNEGSKA (reference sequence). V lost 4 bases, J lost 5 bases, and 12 bases lay in between. The CDR3 nucleotides are TGCAGTGCTACCTACTCACTCAACAATGAGCAGTTCTTC. Its protein is CSATYSLNNEQFF.

In this sample, this clonotype turned up many times. The chain couples TRBV7-9 to TRBJ2-2, with 13 nucleotides matching TRBD2. CDR3 size: 17 residues. From germline, CDR1 is SEHNR and CDR2 FQNEAQ (reference sequence). V lost 4 bases and J lost 8; bases outside the gene matches: 10. As DNA, the CDR3 is TGTGCCAGCAGCTCGACTAGCGGGAGGCCCCTTGAGGGGGAGCTGTTTTTT. Its protein is CASSSTSGRPLEGELFF.

The chain uses TRBV6-2 or TRBV6-3 and TRBJ1-1; D is possibly TRBD1 (5 bases). Trimming removed 6 bases from V and 0 bases from J, with 14 bases in between. The CDR3 is 15 residues long. Germline V gene data show CDR1 as MNHEY and CDR2 as SVGEGT. CDR3 bases: TGTGCCAGCAGCGATTTGGGACTCCTGAACACTGAAGCTTTCTTT. It translates to CASSDLGLLNTEAFF.

This clonotype was seen at least ten times. The rearrangement links TRBV28 to TRBJ1-2; D unclear. The CDR3 consists of 13 residues. Germline assignment: CDR1 MDHEN and CDR2 SYDVKM. Trimming took 3 bases from V and 0 from J, leaving 5 bases between them. Here the CDR3 DNA reads TGTGCCAGCAGTTTTCGGGCTAACTATGGCTACACCTTC. Translating gives CASSFRANYGYTF.

Of note for this clonotype: A much larger clone lies a single base off, so this may be a read error. The V and J genes are TRBV20-1 and TRBJ2-1, with 9 bases identical to TRBD2. The CDR3 totals 18 residues. Germline CDR1 DFQATT, CDR2 SNEGSKA (reference sequence). The CDR3 is CSAFFGGVAGVPYNKQFF. Here the CDR3 DNA reads TGCAGTGCTTTTTTCGGGGGGGTAGCGGGAGTCCCCTACAATAAGCAGTTCTTC.

This clonotype was found a few times. V usage is TRBV7-2 and J usage is TRBJ1-2; D remains unclear. Germline-derived CDR1 and CDR2 are SGHTA and FQGNSA. The ends were cut back, 4 bases at V and 5 bases at J, with 17 bases in the middle. CDR3 size: 15 residues. CDR3 coding DNA: TGTGCCAGCAGCTCCCTCGAGGGAGGGAGATATGGCTACACCTTC. Translating it yields CASSSLEGGRYGYTF.

This clonotype was observed at least ten times. The chain carries TRBV28 and TRBJ2-3; D call uncertain. Germline CDR1 and CDR2: MDHEN and SYDVKM. CDR3 length equals 16 residues. Between the trimmed V and J ends, which lost 2 bases and 2 bases, there was a span of 14 bases. The CDR3 DNA reads TGTGCCAGCAGTTTACTCCTCGAGCCCCCCACAGATACGCAGTATTTT. Translated, it gives CASSLLLEPPTDTQYF.

The chain links TRBV11-2 to TRBJ2-3; D not resolved. Trimming left V 1 base short and J 0 bases short, with 8 bases between. The CDR3 covers 15 residues. CDR1 is SGHAT, CDR2 FQNNGV, per germline. CDR3 sequence: CASSLGIHSTDTQYF. The CDR3 DNA follows: TGTGCCAGCAGCTTAGGAATTCACAGCACAGATACGCAGTATTTT.

The sample holds many counts of this clonotype. The rearrangement uses TRBV18 and TRBJ1-1, with TRBD1 identical over 7 bases. The V and J ends lost 0 bases and 1 base, in that order; junction bases with no gene match: 2. CDR3 size: 15 residues. The germline V gene encodes CDR1 KGHSH and CDR2 LQKENI. In DNA form, the CDR3 reads TGTGCCAGCTCACCACCGACAGGGCAGAACACTGAAGCTTTCTTT. This gives the protein CASSPPTGQNTEAFF.

This clonotype occurred many times. The CDR3 sequence is CASSLNRDKETQYF. The CDR3 DNA is TGTGCCAGCAGCTTAAATCGGGATAAAGAGACCCAGTACTTC. The chain links TRBV7-2 to TRBJ2-5; maybe TRBD2 (5 bases). Germline loops: CDR1 SGHTA, CDR2 FQGNSA. V was shortened by 2 bases and J by 3 bases, with 10 bases between the two germline ends. The CDR3 runs to 14 residues.

This clonotype was seen a handful of times. This sequence joins TRBV7-9 and TRBJ1-6; weak D call: TRBD1 (6 bases). The V gene's germline CDR1 is SEHNR and CDR2 FQNEAQ (reference sequence). V was trimmed by 2 bases and J by 11 bases, leaving 13 bases between them. This CDR3 has 14 amino acids. CDR3: CASSLTGLDPPLHF. CDR3 sequence (DNA): TGTGCCAGCAGCTTAACAGGGTTGGATCCACCCCTCCACTTT.

The gene calls are TRBV7-2 and TRBJ2-3; TRBD2 agrees at 9 bases. CDR1 and CDR2 (germline): SGHTA, FQGNSA. The J segment lost 0 bases and the V segment lost 1 base, leaving 2 bases of the junction unmatched. The CDR3 length is 16 residues. CDR3: CASSLVSGGSTDTQYF. The CDR3 bases are TGTGCCAGCAGCTTAGTTAGCGGGGGTAGCACAGATACGCAGTATTTT.

This clonotype was detected a few times. The V gene is TRBV4-2, the J gene TRBJ2-5; TRBD2 might be the D (6 bases). V was clipped by 3 bases and J by 1 base, with 18 bases between them. CDR1 and CDR2 (germline): LGHNA, YNFKEQ. The CDR3 consists of 17 residues. The DNA for the CDR3 is TGTGCCAGCAGCCAGGATACCCAGGGCGGGATCCAAGAGACCCAGTACTTC. This codes for CASSQDTQGGIQETQYF.

This clonotype was observed many times. Here the CDR3 reads CASSLTAGTSGRAADTQYF. The CDR3 bases are TGCGCCAGCAGCTTGACGGCTGGGACTAGCGGGAGGGCCGCAGATACGCAGTATTTT. The chain couples TRBV5-1 to TRBJ2-3; 16 bases match TRBD2. V dropped 1 base and J dropped 4; count of bases not matched to a gene: 9. Germline CDR1 reads SGHRS; CDR2 reads YFSETQ. This CDR3 spans 19 amino acids.

This clonotype has more than one count but fewer than ten. This chain connects TRBV5-6 to TRBJ2-7; 12 bases are shared with TRBD2. Trimming took 0 bases from V and 6 from J; bases not matched to a gene: 4. The CDR3 extends over 15 amino acids. Germline values: CDR1 SGHDT, CDR2 YYEEEE. The CDR3 here is CASSLGLAGDSEQYF. The CDR3 nucleotides read TGTGCCAGCAGCTTGGGACTAGCGGGAGATAGCGAGCAGTACTTC.

This clonotype was recorded many times. J is TRBJ2-3 and V is TRBV6-1; D is perhaps TRBD1 or TRBD2 (5 bases each). CDR3 length: 14 residues. The germline V and J ends were trimmed by 8 bases and 0 bases, with 12 bases remaining between them. Germline CDR1 MNHNS, CDR2 SASEGT. DNA of the CDR3: TGTGCCAGCCGGGGCTATACTAGCACAGATACGCAGTATTTT. Protein product: CASRGYTSTDTQYF.

The sample holds many counts of this clonotype. The J gene is TRBJ1-1, the V gene TRBV6-1; 8 nucleotides align to TRBD1. With V trimmed by 6 bases and J by 0 bases, 6 bases remained unmatched. Germline V gives CDR1 MNHNS, CDR2 SASEGT. CDR3 length: 15 residues. CDR3: CASRLWDRMNTEAFF. The CDR3, as DNA: TGTGCCAGCAGGCTATGGGACAGGATGAACACTGAAGCTTTCTTT.

V gene TRBV27 combines with J gene TRBJ2-1; no clear D. CDR1 and CDR2 from the germline V gene are MNHEY and SMNVEV (reference sequence). This CDR3 region has 16 residues. V was pared by 3 bases and J by 0 bases, with 12 bases between. CDR3 in amino acids: CASSFLLVSSYNEQFF. The CDR3 DNA is TGTGCCAGCAGTTTCCTGTTAGTTAGCTCCTACAATGAGCAGTTCTTC.

This chain uses TRBV19 with TRBJ2-7; D perhaps matches TRBD2 (5 bases). The CDR3 runs to 15 residues. Germline V gene sequence: CDR1 LNHDA, CDR2 SQIVND (reference sequence). The V end was cut by 7 bases, the J end by 0 bases, with 16 bases between. The CDR3 bases are TGTGCCAGTAAGCTGGAGTGGGAGAGCTCCTACGAGCAGTACTTC. Its protein product is CASKLEWESSYEQYF.